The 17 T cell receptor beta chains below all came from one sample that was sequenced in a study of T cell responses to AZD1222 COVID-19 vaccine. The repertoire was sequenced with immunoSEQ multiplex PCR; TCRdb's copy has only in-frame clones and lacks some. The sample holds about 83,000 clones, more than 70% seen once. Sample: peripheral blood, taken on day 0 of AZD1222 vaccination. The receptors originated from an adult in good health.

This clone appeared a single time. Here the CDR3 reads CASSFRQGPNYGYTF. Written as DNA, the CDR3 is TGTGCCAGCAGTTTTCGCCAGGGGCCTAACTATGGCTACACCTTC. The chain recombines TRBV28 with TRBJ1-2; D is perhaps TRBD1 (6 bases). The CDR3 sequence is 15 residues long. Trimming took 3 bases from V and 0 from J, leaving 11 bases between them. CDR1 is MDHEN, CDR2 SYDVKM, per germline.

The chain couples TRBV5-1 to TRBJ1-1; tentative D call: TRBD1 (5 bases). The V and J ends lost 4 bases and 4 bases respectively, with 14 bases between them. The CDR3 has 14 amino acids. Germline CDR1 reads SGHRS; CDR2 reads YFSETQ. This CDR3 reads CASSPGTLPTEAFF. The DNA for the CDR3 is TGCGCCAGCAGCCCCGGGACTCTCCCCACTGAAGCTTTCTTT.

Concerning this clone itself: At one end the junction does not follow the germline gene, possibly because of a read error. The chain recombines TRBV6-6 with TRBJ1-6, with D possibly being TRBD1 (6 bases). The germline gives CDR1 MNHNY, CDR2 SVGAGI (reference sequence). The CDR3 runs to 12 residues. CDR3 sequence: CASSPGDTPSLF. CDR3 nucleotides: TGTGCCAGCAGTCCCGGGGACACTCCGTCCCTCTTT.

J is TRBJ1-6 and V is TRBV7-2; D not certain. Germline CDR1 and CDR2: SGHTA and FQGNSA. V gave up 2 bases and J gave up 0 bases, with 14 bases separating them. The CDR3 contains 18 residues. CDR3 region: CASSLLPRRFSYNSPLHF. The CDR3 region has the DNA TGTGCCAGCAGCTTACTACCCCGCAGGTTCTCCTATAATTCACCCCTCCACTTT. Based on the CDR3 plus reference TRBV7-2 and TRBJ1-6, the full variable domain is GAGVSQSPSNKVTEKGKDVELRCDPISGHTALYWYRQSLGQGLEFLIYFQGNSAPDKSGLPSDRFSAERTGGSVSTLTIQRTQQEDSAVYLCASSLLPRRFSYNSPLHFGNGTRLTVT.

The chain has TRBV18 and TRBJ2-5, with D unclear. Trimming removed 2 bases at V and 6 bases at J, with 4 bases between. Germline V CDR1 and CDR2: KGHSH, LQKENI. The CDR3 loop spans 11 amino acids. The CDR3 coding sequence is TGTGCCAGCTCACCAGAGAAGACCCAGTACTTC. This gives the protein CASSPEKTQYF.

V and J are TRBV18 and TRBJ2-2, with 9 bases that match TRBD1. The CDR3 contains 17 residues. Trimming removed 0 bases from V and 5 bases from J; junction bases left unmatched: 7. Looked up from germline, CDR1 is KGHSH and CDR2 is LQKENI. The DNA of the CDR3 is TGTGCCAGCTCACCACCCGAGGGACAGGGTTGGACCGGGGAGCTGTTTTTT. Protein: CASSPPEGQGWTGELFF.

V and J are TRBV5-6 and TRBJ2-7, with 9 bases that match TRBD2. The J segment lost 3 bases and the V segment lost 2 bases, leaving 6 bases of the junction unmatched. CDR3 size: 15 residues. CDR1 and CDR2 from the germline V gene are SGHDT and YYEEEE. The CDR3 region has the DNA TGTGCCAGCAGCTTCCTAGCGGGATTGCACTACGAGCAGTACTTC. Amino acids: CASSFLAGLHYEQYF.

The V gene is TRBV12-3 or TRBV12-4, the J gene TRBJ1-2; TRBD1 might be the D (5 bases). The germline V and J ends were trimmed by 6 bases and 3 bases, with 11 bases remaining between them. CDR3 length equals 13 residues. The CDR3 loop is CASSRRGDYGYTF. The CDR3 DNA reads TGTGCCAGCAGCCGCCGGGGCGACTATGGCTACACCTTC.

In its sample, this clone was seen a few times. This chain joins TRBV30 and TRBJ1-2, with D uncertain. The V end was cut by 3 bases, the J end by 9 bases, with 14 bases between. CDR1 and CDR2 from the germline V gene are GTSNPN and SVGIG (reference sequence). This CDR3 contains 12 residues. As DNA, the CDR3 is TGTGCCTGGAGGGGATCACGGACGAGCTACACCTTC. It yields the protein CAWRGSRTSYTF.

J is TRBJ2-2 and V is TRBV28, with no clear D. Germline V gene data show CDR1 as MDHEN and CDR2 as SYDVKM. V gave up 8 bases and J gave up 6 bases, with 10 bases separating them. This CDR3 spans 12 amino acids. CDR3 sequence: CASPAGSGELFF. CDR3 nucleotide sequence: TGTGCCAGCCCTGCAGGTTCCGGGGAGCTGTTTTTT.

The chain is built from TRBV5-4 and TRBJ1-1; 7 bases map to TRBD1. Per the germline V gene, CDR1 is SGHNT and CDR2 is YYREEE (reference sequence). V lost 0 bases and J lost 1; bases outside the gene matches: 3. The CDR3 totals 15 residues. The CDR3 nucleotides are TGTGCCAGCAGCTTGGCCAACAGGGGGAACACTGAAGCTTTCTTT. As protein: CASSLANRGNTEAFF.

The CDR3 reads CASSRDGPSYEQYF. CDR3 DNA sequence: TGCGCCAGCAGCCGGGACGGACCCTCCTACGAGCAGTACTTC. The V and J genes are TRBV5-1 and TRBJ2-7; D possibly uses TRBD1 or TRBD2 (5 bases each). The CDR3 spans 14 residues. Trimming removed 4 bases from V and 0 bases from J, with 11 bases in between. Germline V gene sequence: CDR1 SGHRS, CDR2 YFSETQ.

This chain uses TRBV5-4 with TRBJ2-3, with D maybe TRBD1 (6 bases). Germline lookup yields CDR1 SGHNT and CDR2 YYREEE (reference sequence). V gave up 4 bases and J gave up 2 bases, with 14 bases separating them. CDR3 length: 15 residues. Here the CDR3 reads CASSLNRVDTDTQYF. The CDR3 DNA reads TGTGCCAGCAGCCTCAACAGGGTTGACACAGATACGCAGTATTTT.

The CDR3 DNA reads as TGTGCCAGCAGCTCGGACAGCTTAGAAGCTTTCTTT. Its translation is CASSSDSLEAFF. The rearrangement links TRBV7-9 to TRBJ1-1, with a possible D match to TRBD1 (6 bases). The CDR3 length is 12 residues. Germline CDR1 and CDR2: SEHNR and FQNEAQ (reference sequence). V was shortened by 4 bases and J by 8 bases, with 11 bases between the two germline ends.

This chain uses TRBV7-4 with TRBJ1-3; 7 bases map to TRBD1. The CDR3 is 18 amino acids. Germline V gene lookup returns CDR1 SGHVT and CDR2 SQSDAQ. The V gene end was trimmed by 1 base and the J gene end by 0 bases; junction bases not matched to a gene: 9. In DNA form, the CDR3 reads TGTGCCAGCAGCTTAGAAGGACAGGTTTACCTCTCTGGAAACACCATATATTTT. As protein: CASSLEGQVYLSGNTIYF.

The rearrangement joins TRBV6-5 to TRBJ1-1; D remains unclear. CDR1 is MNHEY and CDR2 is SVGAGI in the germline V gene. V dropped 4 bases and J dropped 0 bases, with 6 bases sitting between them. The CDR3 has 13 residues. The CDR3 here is CASSLVLNTEAFF. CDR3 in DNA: TGTGCCAGCAGTTTGGTTTTGAACACTGAAGCTTTCTTT.

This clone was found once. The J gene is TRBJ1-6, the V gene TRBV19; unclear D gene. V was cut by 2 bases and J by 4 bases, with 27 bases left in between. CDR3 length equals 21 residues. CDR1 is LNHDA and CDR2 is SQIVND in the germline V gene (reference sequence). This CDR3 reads CASSIKISHTRFSFYNSPLHF. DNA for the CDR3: TGTGCCAGTAGTATAAAAATCTCCCACACCCGGTTCAGTTTTTATAATTCACCCCTCCACTTT.